This T cell receptor (beta chain) was profiled in a study of cytomegalovirus exposure and HLA in healthy donors. About the study: Early on, a data release was issued that held 85 million to 95 million unique TCRs from HLA-typed donors. Study-wide results and limits: It was shown in a later analysis that HLA-associated TCR beta chains were more clonally expanded than other, equally common chains. TCR beta V- and J-gene trimming was later associated with a missense DCLRE1C variant. There were several of the most significant clusters that appeared linked to common viral pathogens in a later analysis.

PCR involved 60 Vbeta and 13 Jbeta primers. Some clones are missing from TCRdb's copy, which holds only in-frame ones; the method was immunoSEQ multiplex PCR. This sample has approximately 100,000 clones, with 50% to 75% found just once. Worth noting for this clone: Its target is unknown.

The sequenced sample was PBMCs. The clonotype was recovered from a young man in good health and CMV-seronegative.

The CDR3 coding sequence is TGTGCCAGCAGCCCATCGGACAGGGGGAACGAGCAGTACTTC. Translation: CASSPSDRGNEQYF. The chain uses TRBV7-3 and TRBJ2-5, with TRBD1 matching 10 bases. The J call may be incorrect, as the DNA end agrees better with TRBJ2-7. Germline V CDR1 and CDR2: SGHTA, FQGTGA. The CDR3 sequence is 14 residues long.